This entry lists 15 T cell receptor beta chains sequenced from one sample in a study of T cells in Graves' hyperthyroidism and ophthalmopathy. TCR beta CDR3 sequences were amplified from RNA transcripts. Using the HTBI primer set, a first-round RT-PCR was run on the TCR CDR3. Each CDR3 protein is one row after TCRdb ran MiXCR on the multiplex PCR reads. Of about 560,000 distinct CDR3 sequences detected, 15% to 19% appear once; the ten largest clones hold about 7%. Material for sequencing was blood. These receptors were collected from a woman aged 25 to 39 with Graves' hyperthyroidism.

At least ten counts were recorded for this clonotype. CDR3 in amino acids: CASSLSMGTGIYGYTF. Here the CDR3 DNA reads TGTGCCAGCAGTTTATCTATGGGAACAGGCATCTATGGCTACACCTTC. The genes are TRBV27 and TRBJ1-2, with D perhaps matching TRBD1 (5 bases). V was pared by 0 bases and J by 4 bases, with 15 bases between. This CDR3 comprises 16 residues. The V gene's germline CDR1 is MNHEY and CDR2 SMNVEV (reference sequence).

The chain has TRBV3-1 and TRBJ2-2; D unresolved. This CDR3 is built from 14 residues. V was clipped by 4 bases and J by 8 bases, with 14 bases between them. Germline V gene sequence: CDR1 LGHDT, CDR2 YNNKEL (reference sequence). CDR3 protein: CASSPKEMAGELFF. The CDR3 DNA sequence: TGTGCCAGCAGCCCCAAAGAGATGGCGGGGGAGCTGTTTTTT.

This clonotype was recorded many times. The chain is built from TRBV27 and TRBJ2-7; 8 bases are a match to TRBD2. CDR1 is MNHEY and CDR2 is SMNVEV in the germline V gene (reference sequence). After removal of 0 bases from V and 6 bases from J, the junction contained 4 bases not matched to a gene. This CDR3 is built from 14 residues. The CDR3 region has the DNA TGTGCCAGCAGTTTATCCAGCGGGAGAGCCGAGCAGTACTTC. Translating it yields CASSLSSGRAEQYF.

V gene TRBV12-3 or TRBV12-4 combines with J gene TRBJ1-2; possibly TRBD1 for D (6 bases). Trimming left V 3 bases short and J 8 bases short, with 13 bases between. CDR3 length equals 13 residues. CDR3 amino acids: CASSFAQGWGYTF. The CDR3 DNA follows: TGTGCCAGCAGTTTTGCACAGGGTTGGGGCTACACCTTC.

At least ten counts were recorded for this clonotype. The chain recombines TRBV5-1 with TRBJ2-7; tentative D call: TRBD1 (6 bases). The CDR3 spans 15 residues. V was cut by 1 base and J by 0 bases, with 11 bases left in between. Germline CDR1 and CDR2: SGHRS and YFSETQ. The CDR3 region has the DNA TGCGCCAGCAGCTTGTTCCGGACAGACTCCTACGAGCAGTACTTC. Its translation is CASSLFRTDSYEQYF. The variable domain in full, with the rest retrieved from reference TRBV5-1 and TRBJ2-7, is KAGVTQTPRYLIKTRGQQVTLSCSPISGHRSVSWYQQTPGQGLQFLFEYFSETQRNKGNFPGRFSGRQFSNSRSEMNVSTLELGDSALYLCASSLFRTDSYEQYFGPGTRLTVT.

There are many counts of this clonotype. The chain is built from TRBV5-6 and TRBJ2-7, with D unresolved. The ends were cut back, 4 bases at V and 7 bases at J, with 12 bases in the middle. Germline V gene lookup returns CDR1 SGHDT and CDR2 YYEEEE. The CDR3 runs to 12 residues. The chain's CDR3 is CASSLFEGEQYF. DNA of the CDR3: TGTGCCAGCAGCCTTTTTGAAGGGGAGCAGTACTTC.

This clonotype appeared many times. CDR3 residues: CASSENRVNNQPQHF. In DNA form, the CDR3 reads TGTGCCAGCAGTGAAAACAGGGTTAACAATCAGCCCCAGCATTTT. This chain links TRBV2 with TRBJ1-5; tentatively, D is TRBD1 (6 bases). The CDR3 contains 15 residues. V gave up 2 bases and J gave up 3 bases, with 11 bases separating them. Germline V CDR1 and CDR2: SNHLY, FYNNEI.

This clonotype has at least ten counts. This sequence joins TRBV11-2 and TRBJ2-1; 9 bases line up with TRBD2. Germline V gene data show CDR1 as SGHAT and CDR2 as FQNNGV. V dropped 0 bases and J dropped 7; count of bases not matched to a gene: 7. CDR3 length: 16 amino acids. The CDR3 sequence is CASSLELTSGGNEQFF. CDR3 DNA sequence: TGTGCCAGCAGCTTAGAGTTGACTAGCGGAGGGAATGAGCAGTTCTTC.

This clonotype was picked up many times. The chain recombines TRBV6-1 with TRBJ1-1; D gene ambiguous. The CDR3 is 12 amino acids. V was shortened by 2 bases and J by 7 bases, with 8 bases between the two germline ends. Germline CDR1 reads MNHNS; CDR2 reads SASEGT. Here the CDR3 reads CASSERGFEAFF. CDR3 nucleotide sequence: TGTGCCAGCAGTGAAAGAGGTTTTGAAGCTTTCTTT.

This clonotype was picked up many times. The V gene is TRBV27, the J gene TRBJ2-7; 10 bases line up with TRBD1. The germline gives CDR1 MNHEY, CDR2 SMNVEV (reference sequence). The CDR3 sequence is 15 residues long. V gave up 7 bases and J gave up 3 bases; unmatched junction bases: 9. The CDR3 DNA is TGTGCCAGCATCCAGACAGGGGGCGCCCACTACGAGCAGTACTTC. It is translated as CASIQTGGAHYEQYF.

This clonotype showed up many times. The V gene is TRBV5-1, the J gene TRBJ2-5; no clear D. Germline CDR1 SGHRS, CDR2 YFSETQ. This CDR3 is built from 11 residues. V lost 10 bases to trimming and J lost 2 bases, with 9 bases between them. The CDR3 here is CASAGQETQYF. CDR3 DNA sequence: TGCGCCTCCGCAGGACAAGAGACCCAGTACTTC.

This clonotype appeared a few times. The chain links TRBV6-1 to TRBJ1-4; perhaps TRBD1 as D (5 bases). This CDR3 has 14 amino acids. Trimming pared 6 bases from V and 4 bases from J, leaving 12 bases between. In germline, CDR1 is MNHNS, CDR2 SASEGT. CDR3: CASSPYGGNEKLFF. In DNA form, the CDR3 reads TGTGCCAGCAGCCCATACGGGGGTAATGAAAAACTGTTTTTT.

This clonotype was recorded a few times. V is TRBV29-1 and J is TRBJ1-5, with 8 bases matching TRBD1. CDR3 length: 14 amino acids. Germline loops: CDR1 SQVTM, CDR2 ANQGSEA. J lost 4 bases, V lost 3 bases, and 5 bases had no gene match. The DNA of the CDR3 is TGCAGCGTTGAGACAGGGGAGAGTAATCAGCCCCAGCATTTT. Protein: CSVETGESNQPQHF.

Concerning this clonotype: One end of the junction fails to match germline, which may point to a read error. The gene calls are TRBV7-2 and TRBJ2-1; no definite D call. CDR3 length: 16 residues. CDR1 is SGHTA, CDR2 FQGNSA, per germline. CDR3 DNA sequence: TGTGCCAGCAGCCTATGGGCGGACCTAAGTCATAATGGGCAGTTCTTC. Protein product: CASSLWADLSHNGQFF.

This clonotype was detected a few times. The rearrangement links TRBV28 to TRBJ1-6; TRBD1 agrees at 7 bases. There are 12 residues in the CDR3. Unmatched junction bases numbered 2, after V lost 3 bases and J lost 12 bases. CDR1 is MDHEN, CDR2 SYDVKM, per germline. As DNA, the CDR3 is TGTGCCAGCAGTTTTAGGGGGCTACCCCTCCACTTT. The encoded protein is CASSFRGLPLHF.